This paragraph reports one T cell receptor (beta chain). The antigen is not known. V lost 8 bases and J lost 6; bases outside the gene matches: 17. The CDR3 totals 15 residues. The germline V gene encodes CDR1 SQVTM and CDR2 ANQGSEA. In the original analysis: After removing out-of-frame reads, 2 million to 2.5 million distinct TCRbeta sequences remained. The protocol was immunoSEQ multiplex PCR, while the TCRdb copy is restricted to in-frame clones and leaves out a portion. That table gives V, J and clone size, and the DNA gave D and trimming. The table includes under 65,000 clones, around 80% detected once. The source of the sample is a study of memory CD4+ T cells and cytomegalovirus serostatus. Turning to the study itself: This sample comes from healthy Belgian adults, about nine CMV seropositive, approximately 24 seronegative. General observations from the study: The CMV-associated TCR signature appears largely within the CD4+ memory repertoire.

Single viable CD3+CD4+CD8-CD45RO+ cells were sorted as the memory CD4+ T cells. CMV serostatus came from serum IgG against pp150, pp28, p38, p52. The receptor was isolated from an adult in good health and CMV-seronegative. What was sequenced was memory CD4+ T cells from blood. The genes are TRBV29-1 and TRBJ2-7; TRBD1 matches 9 bases. The CDR3 spells CSPSSTGTGRSEQYF. The CDR3 DNA reads TGCAGCCCTTCTTCCACCGGGACAGGGCGGTCCGAGCAGTACTTC.